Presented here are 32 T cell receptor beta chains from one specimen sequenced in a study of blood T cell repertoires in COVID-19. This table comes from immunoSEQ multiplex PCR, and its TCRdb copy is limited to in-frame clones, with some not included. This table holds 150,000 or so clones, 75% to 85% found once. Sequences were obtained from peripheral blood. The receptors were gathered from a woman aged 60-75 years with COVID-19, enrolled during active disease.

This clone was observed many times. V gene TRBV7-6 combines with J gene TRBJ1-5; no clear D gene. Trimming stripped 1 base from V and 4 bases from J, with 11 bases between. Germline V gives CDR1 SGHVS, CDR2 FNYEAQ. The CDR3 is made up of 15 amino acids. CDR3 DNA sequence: TGTGCCAGCAGCTTAGAGCCCGGGAAAAATCAGCCCCAGCATTTT. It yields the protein CASSLEPGKNQPQHF.

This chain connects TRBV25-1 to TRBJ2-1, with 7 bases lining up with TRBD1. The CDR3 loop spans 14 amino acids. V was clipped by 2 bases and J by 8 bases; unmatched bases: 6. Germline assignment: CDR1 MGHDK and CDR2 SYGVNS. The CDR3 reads CASSERQGVDEQFF. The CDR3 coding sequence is TGTGCCAGCAGTGAAAGACAGGGAGTCGATGAGCAGTTCTTC. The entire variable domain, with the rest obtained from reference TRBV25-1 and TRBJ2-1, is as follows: EADIYQTPRYLVIGTGKKITLECSQTMGHDKMYWYQQDPGMELHLIHYSYGVNSTEKGDLSSESTVSRIRTEHFPLTLESARPSHTSQYLCASSERQGVDEQFFGPGTRLTVL.

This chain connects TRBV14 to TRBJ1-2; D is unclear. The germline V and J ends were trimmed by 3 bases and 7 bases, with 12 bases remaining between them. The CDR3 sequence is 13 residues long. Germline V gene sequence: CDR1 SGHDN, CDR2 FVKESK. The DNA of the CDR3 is TGTGCCAGCAGCCAGGGCTACAAGTTTGGCTACACCTTC. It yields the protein CASSQGYKFGYTF.

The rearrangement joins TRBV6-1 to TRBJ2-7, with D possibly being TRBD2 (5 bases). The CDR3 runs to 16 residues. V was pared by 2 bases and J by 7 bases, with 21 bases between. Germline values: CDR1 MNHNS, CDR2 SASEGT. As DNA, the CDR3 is TGTGCCAGCAGTGAAAACATAGGTGGAGTCCGGAGGGAGCAGTACGTC. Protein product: CASSENIGGVRREQYV.

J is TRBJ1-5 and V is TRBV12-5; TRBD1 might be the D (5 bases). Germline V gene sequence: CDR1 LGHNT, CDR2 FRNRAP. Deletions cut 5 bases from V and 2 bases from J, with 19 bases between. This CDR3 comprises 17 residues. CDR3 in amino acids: CASGPPGLHPGNQPQHF. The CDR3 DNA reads TGTGCTAGTGGTCCCCCAGGGTTACACCCTGGCAATCAGCCCCAGCATTTT. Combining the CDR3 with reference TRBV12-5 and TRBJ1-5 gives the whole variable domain DARVTQTPRHKVTEMGQEVTMRCQPILGHNTVFWYRQTMMQGLELLAYFRNRAPLDDSGMPKDRFSAEMPDATLATLKIQPSEPRDSAVYFCASGPPGLHPGNQPQHFGDGTRLSIL.

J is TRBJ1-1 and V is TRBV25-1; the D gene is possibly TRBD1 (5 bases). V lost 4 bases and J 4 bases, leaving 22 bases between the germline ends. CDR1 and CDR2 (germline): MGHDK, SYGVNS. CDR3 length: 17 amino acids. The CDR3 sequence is CASSGALGTGGGTEAFF. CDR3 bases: TGTGCCAGCAGTGGAGCCCTCGGGACGGGAGGCGGCACTGAAGCTTTCTTT.

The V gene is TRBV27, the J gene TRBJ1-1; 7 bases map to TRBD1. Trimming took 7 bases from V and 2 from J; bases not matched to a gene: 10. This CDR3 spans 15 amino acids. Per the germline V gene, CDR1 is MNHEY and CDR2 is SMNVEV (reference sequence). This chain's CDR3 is CASTTGTARNTEAFF. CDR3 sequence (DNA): TGTGCCAGCACTACCGGGACAGCCAGAAACACTGAAGCTTTCTTT.

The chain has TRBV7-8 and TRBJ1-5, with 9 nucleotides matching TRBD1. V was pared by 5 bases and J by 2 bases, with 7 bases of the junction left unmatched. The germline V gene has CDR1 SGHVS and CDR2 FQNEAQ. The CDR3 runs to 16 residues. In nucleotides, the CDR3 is TGTGCCAGCAGCCCTACAGGGGGCGCGCGCAATCAGCCCCAGCATTTT. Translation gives CASSPTGGARNQPQHF.

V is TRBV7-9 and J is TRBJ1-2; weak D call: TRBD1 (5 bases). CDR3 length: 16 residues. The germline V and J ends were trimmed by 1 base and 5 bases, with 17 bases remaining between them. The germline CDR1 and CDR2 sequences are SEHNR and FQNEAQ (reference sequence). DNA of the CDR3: TGTGCCAGCAGCTTAGGGGTGGGGCAGGCGATATATGGCTACACCTTC. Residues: CASSLGVGQAIYGYTF. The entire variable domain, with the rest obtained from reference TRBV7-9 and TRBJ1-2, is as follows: DTGVSQNPRHKITKRGQNVTFRCDPISEHNRLYWYRQTLGQGPEFLTYFQNEAQLEKSRLLSDRFSAERPKGSFSTLEIQRTEQGDSAMYLCASSLGVGQAIYGYTFGSGTRLTVV.

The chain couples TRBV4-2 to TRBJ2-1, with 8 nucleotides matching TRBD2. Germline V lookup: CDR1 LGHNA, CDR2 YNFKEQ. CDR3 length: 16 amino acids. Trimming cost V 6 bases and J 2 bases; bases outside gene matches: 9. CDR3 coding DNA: TGTGCCAGCAGACTGAGCGGGAGCGGTGCCTACAATGAGCAGTTCTTC. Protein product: CASRLSGSGAYNEQFF.

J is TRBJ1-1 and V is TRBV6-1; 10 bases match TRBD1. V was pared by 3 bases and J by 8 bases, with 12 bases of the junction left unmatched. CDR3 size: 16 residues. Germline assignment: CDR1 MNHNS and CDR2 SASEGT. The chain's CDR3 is CASSDRVPGQGFEAFF. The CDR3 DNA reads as TGTGCCAGCAGTGATCGAGTCCCGGGACAGGGGTTCGAAGCTTTCTTT.

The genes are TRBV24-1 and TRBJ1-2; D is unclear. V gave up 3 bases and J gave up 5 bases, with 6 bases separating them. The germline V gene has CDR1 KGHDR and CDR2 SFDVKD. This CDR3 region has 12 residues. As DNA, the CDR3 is TGTGCCACCAGTGATCGAGGGTATGGCTACACCTTC. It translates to CATSDRGYGYTF.

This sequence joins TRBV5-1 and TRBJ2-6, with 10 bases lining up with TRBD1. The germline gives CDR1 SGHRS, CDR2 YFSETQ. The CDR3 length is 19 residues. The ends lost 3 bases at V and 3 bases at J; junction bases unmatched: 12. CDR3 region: CASSSNLRTGGNGANVLTF. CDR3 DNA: TGCGCCAGCAGCTCAAACCTACGGACAGGGGGAAATGGGGCCAACGTCCTGACTTTC.

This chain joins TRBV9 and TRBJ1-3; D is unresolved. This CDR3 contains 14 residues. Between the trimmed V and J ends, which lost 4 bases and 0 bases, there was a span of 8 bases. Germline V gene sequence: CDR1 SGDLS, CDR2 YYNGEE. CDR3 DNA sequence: TGTGCCAGCAGCTCCCAGCGCTCTGGAAACACCATATATTTT. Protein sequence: CASSSQRSGNTIYF.

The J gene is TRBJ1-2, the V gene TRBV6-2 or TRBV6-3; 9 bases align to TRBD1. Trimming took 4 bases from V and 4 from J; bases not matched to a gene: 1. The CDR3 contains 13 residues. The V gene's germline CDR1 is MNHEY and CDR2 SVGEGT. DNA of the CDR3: TGTGCCAGCAGTTCGGGACAGGGCTATGGCTACACCTTC. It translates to CASSSGQGYGYTF.

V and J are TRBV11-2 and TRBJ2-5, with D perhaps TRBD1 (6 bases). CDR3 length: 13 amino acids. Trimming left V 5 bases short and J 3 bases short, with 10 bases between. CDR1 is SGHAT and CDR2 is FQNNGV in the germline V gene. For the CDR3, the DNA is TGTGCCAGCAGCAGCGACAGGAAAGAGACCCAGTACTTC. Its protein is CASSSDRKETQYF.

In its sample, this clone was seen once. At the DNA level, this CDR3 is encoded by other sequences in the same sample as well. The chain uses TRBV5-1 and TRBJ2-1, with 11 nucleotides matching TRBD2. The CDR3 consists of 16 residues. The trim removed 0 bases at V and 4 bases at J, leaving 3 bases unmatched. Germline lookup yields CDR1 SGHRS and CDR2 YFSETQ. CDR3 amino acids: CASSLGLAGGYNEQFF. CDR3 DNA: TGCGCCAGCAGCTTGGGGCTAGCGGGGGGTTACAATGAGCAGTTCTTC. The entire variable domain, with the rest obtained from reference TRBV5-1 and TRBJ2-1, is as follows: KAGVTQTPRYLIKTRGQQVTLSCSPISGHRSVSWYQQTPGQGLQFLFEYFSETQRNKGNFPGRFSGRQFSNSRSEMNVSTLELGDSALYLCASSLGLAGGYNEQFFGPGTRLTVL.

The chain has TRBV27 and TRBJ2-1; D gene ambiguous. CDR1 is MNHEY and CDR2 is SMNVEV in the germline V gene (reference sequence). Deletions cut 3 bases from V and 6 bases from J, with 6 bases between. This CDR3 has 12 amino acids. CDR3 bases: TGTGCCAGCAGTTTGTCGGGCAATGAGCAGTTCTTC. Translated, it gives CASSLSGNEQFF.

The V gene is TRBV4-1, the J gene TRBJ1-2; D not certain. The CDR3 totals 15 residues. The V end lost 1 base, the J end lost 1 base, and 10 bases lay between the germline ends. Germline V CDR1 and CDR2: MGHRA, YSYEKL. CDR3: CASSQVGLNNYGYTF. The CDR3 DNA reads TGCGCCAGCAGCCAAGTAGGACTGAATAACTATGGCTACACCTTC.

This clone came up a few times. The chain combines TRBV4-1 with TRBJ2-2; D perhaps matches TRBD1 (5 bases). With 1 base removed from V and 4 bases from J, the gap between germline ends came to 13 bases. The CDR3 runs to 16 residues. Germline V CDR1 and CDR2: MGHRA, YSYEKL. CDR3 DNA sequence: TGCGCCAGCAGCCAAGGTTTACAGGCGATCACCGGGGAGCTGTTTTTT. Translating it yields CASSQGLQAITGELFF.

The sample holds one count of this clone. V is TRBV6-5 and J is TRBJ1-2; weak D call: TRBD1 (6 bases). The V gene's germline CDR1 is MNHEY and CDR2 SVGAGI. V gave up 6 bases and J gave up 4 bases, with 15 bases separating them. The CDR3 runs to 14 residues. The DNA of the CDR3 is TGTGCCAGCAGGCCGGACAGCCGTAGCTATGGCTACACCTTC. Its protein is CASRPDSRSYGYTF.

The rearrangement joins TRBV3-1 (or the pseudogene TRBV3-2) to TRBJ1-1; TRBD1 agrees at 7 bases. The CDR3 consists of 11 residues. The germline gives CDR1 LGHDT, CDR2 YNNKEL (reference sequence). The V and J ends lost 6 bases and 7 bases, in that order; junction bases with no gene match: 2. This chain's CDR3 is CASRRQGEAFF. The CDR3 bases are TGTGCCAGCAGAAGACAGGGTGAAGCTTTCTTT.

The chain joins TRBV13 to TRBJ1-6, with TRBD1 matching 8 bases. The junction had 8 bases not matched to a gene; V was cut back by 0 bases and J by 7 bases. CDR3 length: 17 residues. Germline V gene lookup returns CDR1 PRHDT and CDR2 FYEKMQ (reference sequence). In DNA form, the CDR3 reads TGTGCCAGCAGCTTAGGCCGGGGGACAGGTAGAAATTCACCCCTCCACTTT. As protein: CASSLGRGTGRNSPLHF.

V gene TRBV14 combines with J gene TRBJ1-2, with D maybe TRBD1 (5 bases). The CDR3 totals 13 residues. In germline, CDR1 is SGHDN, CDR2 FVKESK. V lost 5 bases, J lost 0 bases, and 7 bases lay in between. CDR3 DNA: TGTGCCAGCAGCAAGACAGCTAACTATGGCTACACCTTC. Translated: CASSKTANYGYTF.

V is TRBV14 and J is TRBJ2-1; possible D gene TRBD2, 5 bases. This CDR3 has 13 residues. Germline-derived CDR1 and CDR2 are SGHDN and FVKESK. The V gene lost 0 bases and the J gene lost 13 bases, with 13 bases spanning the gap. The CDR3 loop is CASSQEVFGEQFF. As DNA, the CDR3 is TGTGCCAGCAGCCAAGAAGTGTTCGGGGAACAGTTCTTC.

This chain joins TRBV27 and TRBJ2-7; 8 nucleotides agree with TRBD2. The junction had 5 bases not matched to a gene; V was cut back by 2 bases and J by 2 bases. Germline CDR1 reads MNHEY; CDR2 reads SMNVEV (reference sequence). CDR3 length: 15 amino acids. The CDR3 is CASSLRLAGPYEQYF. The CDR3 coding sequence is TGTGCCAGCAGTTTAAGGCTAGCGGGCCCCTACGAGCAGTACTTC.

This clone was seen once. CDR3 residues: CASSRSQHSSYEQYF. CDR3 coding DNA: TGTGCCAGCAGCCGCAGTCAACACAGCTCCTACGAGCAGTACTTC. This chain connects TRBV7-3 to TRBJ2-7; D is unclear. The CDR3 loop spans 15 amino acids. V dropped 5 bases and J dropped 0 bases, with 14 bases sitting between them. The germline gives CDR1 SGHTA, CDR2 FQGTGA.

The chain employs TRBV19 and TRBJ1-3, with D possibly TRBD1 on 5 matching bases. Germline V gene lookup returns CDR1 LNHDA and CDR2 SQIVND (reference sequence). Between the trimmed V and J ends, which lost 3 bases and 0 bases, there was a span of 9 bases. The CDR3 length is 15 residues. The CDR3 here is CASSIGGSSGNTIYF. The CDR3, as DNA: TGTGCCAGTAGTATCGGGGGGTCCTCTGGAAACACCATATATTTT.

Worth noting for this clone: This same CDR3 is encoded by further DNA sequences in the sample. The CDR3 loop is CASSLRGPNTEAFF. The CDR3 DNA is TGTGCCAGTAGTTTAAGGGGGCCGAACACTGAAGCTTTCTTT. The V and J genes are TRBV19 and TRBJ1-1; 7 nucleotides match TRBD1. V shed 5 bases and J 1 base; nucleotides not matched to a gene: 4. Germline CDR1 is LNHDA and CDR2 is SQIVND (reference sequence). The CDR3 length is 14 residues. Full variable domain (missing parts from reference TRBV19 and TRBJ1-1): DGGITQSPKYLFRKEGQNVTLSCEQNLNHDAMYWYRQDPGQGLRLIYYSQIVNDFQKGDIAEGYSVSREKKESFPLTVTSAQKNPTAFYLCASSLRGPNTEAFFGQGTRLTVV.

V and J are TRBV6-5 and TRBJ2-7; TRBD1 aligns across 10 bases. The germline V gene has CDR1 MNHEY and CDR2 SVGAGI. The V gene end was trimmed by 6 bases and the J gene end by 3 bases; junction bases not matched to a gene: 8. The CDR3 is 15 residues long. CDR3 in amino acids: CASRPTGQGNYEQYV. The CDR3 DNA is TGTGCCAGCAGACCTACGGGACAGGGGAACTACGAGCAGTACGTC.

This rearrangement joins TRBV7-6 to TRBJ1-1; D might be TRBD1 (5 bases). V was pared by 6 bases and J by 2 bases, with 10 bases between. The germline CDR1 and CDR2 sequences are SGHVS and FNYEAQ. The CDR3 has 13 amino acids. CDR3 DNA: TGTGCCAGCAGTTCGGACACCAACACTGAAGCTTTCTTT. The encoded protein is CASSSDTNTEAFF.

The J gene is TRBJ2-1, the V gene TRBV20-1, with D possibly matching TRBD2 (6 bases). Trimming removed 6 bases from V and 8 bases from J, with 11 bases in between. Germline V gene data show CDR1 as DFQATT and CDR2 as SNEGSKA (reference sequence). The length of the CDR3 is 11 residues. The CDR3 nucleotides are TGCAGTGCGTGGAGGGTCGATGAGCAGTTCTTC. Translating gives CSAWRVDEQFF.